The present T cell receptor beta chain was sequenced within a study of Ad26.COV2.S vaccination and SARS-CoV-2 variants (dated by TCRdb to the early 2020s). At the level of the whole study: Donors in the vaccine arm were drawn from COV1001, a phase I-IIa trial of Ad26.COV2.S in healthy adults that was multicentre, randomized, double-blind and placebo-controlled. Dosing of Ad26.COV2.S was intramuscular, at either 5x10^10 or 1x10^11 viral particles, delivered as one shot or as two shots spaced 56 days apart. TCRbeta repertoire sequencing was used to assess the specificity and breadth of SARS-CoV-2-reactive T cell receptors after Ad26.COV2.S vaccination. The TCR-sequenced set comprised about 32 samples: around 20 Ad26.COV2.S vaccine recipients, 5 placebo recipients and 8 SARS-CoV-2 convalescent individuals. Participants in the trial were split at random into five groups of five each, receiving low-dose or high-dose Ad26.COV2.S once or twice, or else placebo on both occasions. Blinding of investigators to trial group allocation was maintained during experiments and outcome assessment. The study at large found these results: Substantial breadth of spike-specific CD8+ and CD4+ T cell responses was reported after vaccination. Higher spike-specific TCR breadth was observed in Ad26.COV2.S recipients than in placebo recipients (P = 0.0014). Vaccine and placebo recipients had similar non-spike TCR breadth, a finding consistent with the vaccine containing only spike. The authors noted that total T cell responses may have been underestimated by the TCR breadth and depth analyses. The study was not powered for comparison of responses between vaccine doses or regimens.

A remark on this clone: Its cognate antigen has yet to be identified. Base qualities are not provided; no much larger clone lies one nucleotide away.

The treatment or condition label on this specimen signifies: about 20 received Ad26.COV2.S at low or high dose, single or two shots; several received placebo; per-sample allocation not given. Repertoires of vaccine and placebo recipients were sequenced from samples collected on day 63 after the first injection. Between 29 July and 7 August 2020, Cohort 1b enrolled 25 adults aged 18-55 years at one site in Boston, USA. Ad26.COV2.S was a replication-incompetent adenovirus type 26 vector that expressed a prefusion-stabilized SARS-CoV-2 spike protein derived from the original Wuhan strain. The immunoSEQ Assay was used to sequence TCRbeta CDR3 regions. After extraction, genomic DNA underwent amplification by bias-controlled multiplex PCR, followed by high-throughput sequencing. The authors processed their data as follows. To quantify the absolute abundance of every unique TCRbeta CDR3 region, sequences were collapsed and filtered. T cell fraction was estimated by normalizing TCRbeta template counts to usable DNA, which was measured by amplifying reference genes present in all nucleated cells. Repertoire TCRs were annotated as SARS-CoV-2-specific when V gene, CDR3 amino acid sequence and J gene were exactly matched to a known reactive TCR set. The reference SARS-CoV-2 TCR set came from MIRA and was filtered for enrichment in COVID-19-positive ImmuneCODE repertoires, removing public or cross-reactive TCRs. Drawing on the MIRA antigens, annotated TCRs were analysed further at the level of specific ORF or position within ORF. Depth was the summed frequency of annotated unique rearrangements, while breadth was defined as annotated unique rearrangements over total unique productive rearrangements. Two-sided Wilcoxon rank-sum tests were used to compare TCR breadth between groups. TCRdb carries this immuneACCESS record with in-frame sequences only. Its versions omit some clonotypes, under half of them owing to an unresolved V gene in the studies checked, with the rest unexplained. V and J calls and clone size come straight from that table; D and trimming were deduced from the DNA. The sample table records 300,000 to 400,000 clones; around 87% of these occur just once. The ten largest clonotypes hold approximately 3.6% of the sample.

The sequence came from a person between 18 and 65 years old who received the Ad26.COV2.S COVID-19 vaccine or a placebo. The material sequenced was peripheral blood, taken in a trial of Ad26.COV2.S vaccine versus placebo.

DNA sequence: TGTGCCAGCAGCCCTGCACGGGGGGCCGCCCAAACCTACGAGCAGTACTTC. It translates to CASSPARGAAQTYEQYF. The rearranged chain carries TRBV3-1 (or the pseudogene TRBV3-2) and TRBJ2-7; TRBD2 could be the D gene, as 7 bases match. CDR1 is given as LGHDT and CDR2 as YNNKEL, both from the germline V gene (reference sequence). Deletion took 4 bases off V and 2 bases off J, with a span of 21 bases between the germline ends. Reading from cysteine to phenylalanine, the CDR3 counts 17 amino acids. Solely the CDR3 DNA is kept, with 51 bases framed from the first base.